The 32 T cell receptor beta chains presented below share a single source sample, sequenced in a study of T cell repertoires in cytomegalovirus infection. TCRdb re-called the reads through MiXCR, storing one row per CDR3 protein. The data hold more than 150,000 distinct CDR3 sequences, with approximately 19% observed a single time. What was sequenced was PBMCs. These receptors all stem from a human donor in good health (CMV status not recorded). Some clones in this sample may be carry-over from other donors' samples.

This clonotype was seen at least ten times. The rearrangement links TRBV7-8 to TRBJ2-1; 8 bases align to TRBD2. The germline V gene has CDR1 SGHVS and CDR2 FQNEAQ. V was clipped by 6 bases and J by 4 bases; unmatched bases: 11. CDR3 length equals 16 residues. CDR3 sequence reads: CASRFRAGAAYNEQFF. DNA for the CDR3: TGTGCCAGCAGATTCCGAGCGGGAGCGGCTTACAATGAGCAGTTCTTC.

This clonotype has ten or more counts. The V call is TRBV12-5, the J call TRBJ2-7, with a possible D match to TRBD1 (6 bases). This CDR3 comprises 15 residues. V was clipped by 3 bases and J by 2 bases, with 14 bases between them. The V gene's germline CDR1 is LGHNT and CDR2 FRNRAP. CDR3 nucleotide sequence: TGTGCTAGTGGTTTCCCGAGGGGGATTACCTACGAGCAGTACTTC. Protein: CASGFPRGITYEQYF.

This clonotype was counted many times. The chain is built from TRBV29-1 and TRBJ2-5; TRBD1 is a possible D gene (5 bases). The V and J ends lost 0 bases and 4 bases respectively, with 12 bases between them. The CDR3 covers 14 residues. Germline loops: CDR1 SQVTM, CDR2 ANQGSEA. This CDR3 is CSVEDFQGGETQYF. The CDR3 DNA follows: TGCAGCGTTGAAGATTTCCAGGGCGGAGAGACCCAGTACTTC.

This clonotype was counted only a few times. The gene calls are TRBV11-3 and TRBJ2-7; 7 bases match TRBD1. V lost 6 bases, J lost 3 bases, and 11 bases stayed unmatched. Looked up from germline, CDR1 is SGHNT and CDR2 is YENEEA. This CDR3 contains 15 residues. The CDR3 DNA follows: TGTGCCAGCAGTCCTAGGCAGGGACAGAACTACGAGCAGTACTTC. It yields the protein CASSPRQGQNYEQYF.

This clonotype has only a few counts. The chain uses TRBV27 and TRBJ2-1; TRBD2 might be the D (6 bases). The CDR3 runs to 14 residues. Trimming cost V 3 bases and J 4 bases, with 10 bases left between them. Germline CDR1 is MNHEY and CDR2 is SMNVEV (reference sequence). CDR3 DNA sequence: TGTGCCAGCAGTTTGGGGCGGGGTTACAATGAGCAGTTCTTC. It is translated as CASSLGRGYNEQFF.

The sample holds many counts of this clonotype. The chain carries TRBV28 and TRBJ2-1; possibly TRBD1 or TRBD2 for D (7 bases each). V was pared by 6 bases and J by 2 bases, with 29 bases between. CDR3 size: 20 residues. Per germline, CDR1 MDHEN and CDR2 SYDVKM. The CDR3 spells CASSSRGMGSGAPAYNEQFF. The CDR3 DNA reads TGTGCCAGCAGCTCCAGGGGGATGGGGAGCGGGGCCCCGGCCTACAATGAGCAGTTCTTC. The full variable domain, its missing parts supplied by reference TRBV28 and TRBJ2-1, is DVKVTQSSRYLVKRTGEKVFLECVQDMDHENMFWYRQDPGLGLRLIYFSYDVKMKEKGDIPEGYSVSREKKERFSLILESASTNQTSMYLCASSSRGMGSGAPAYNEQFFGPGTRLTVL.

V is TRBV6-5 and J is TRBJ2-3, with no clear D. Deletions cut 6 bases from V and 3 bases from J, with 13 bases between. The CDR3 is made up of 14 amino acids. Germline CDR1 reads MNHEY; CDR2 reads SVGAGI. The CDR3 bases are TGTGCCAGCAGACTATTAACTACAACAGATACGCAGTATTTT. It encodes CASRLLTTTDTQYF.

In this sample, this clonotype turned up a few times. A junction boundary mismatches the germline segment, possibly from a read error. The gene calls are TRBV6-2 or TRBV6-3 and TRBJ2-1; TRBD2 is a possible D gene (6 bases). Germline V gene sequence: CDR1 MNHEY, CDR2 SVGEGT. The CDR3 runs 15 residues. CDR3 coding DNA: TGTGCCAGCACCATTCGCCTAGAGGACTACGATGAGCAGTTCTTC. It encodes CASTIRLEDYDEQFF.

This clonotype occurred many times. V and J are TRBV6-2 or TRBV6-3 and TRBJ1-5; possible D gene TRBD1, 5 bases. V was clipped by 6 bases and J by 6 bases, with 12 bases between them. CDR1 MNHEY and CDR2 SVGEGT come from the germline V gene. The CDR3 has 13 amino acids. The CDR3 sequence: CASSNGGIQPQHF. CDR3 DNA: TGTGCCAGCAGCAACGGGGGGATTCAGCCCCAGCATTTT.

The chain uses TRBV7-2 and TRBJ2-1; D unresolved. The ends were cut back, 3 bases at V and 6 bases at J, with 12 bases in the middle. The CDR3 has 14 residues. Germline V lookup: CDR1 SGHTA, CDR2 FQGNSA. The CDR3 loop reads CASSLRSRPNEQFF. The CDR3 DNA reads as TGTGCCAGCAGCTTGCGTTCTAGGCCCAATGAGCAGTTCTTC.

This clonotype was recorded at least ten times. This chain joins TRBV7-9 and TRBJ2-2; D not resolved. Germline CDR1 and CDR2: SEHNR and FQNEAQ (reference sequence). The ends were cut back, 1 base at V and 2 bases at J, with 5 bases in the middle. This CDR3 is built from 14 residues. The CDR3 loop reads CASSLGVNTGELFF. As DNA, the CDR3 is TGTGCCAGCAGCTTAGGGGTCAACACCGGGGAGCTGTTTTTT.

This clonotype was seen a handful of times. The CDR3 region is CASSFGRAGTGGYQPQHF. DNA for the CDR3: TGTGCCAGCAGCTTTGGCCGGGCTGGGACAGGGGGATACCAGCCCCAGCATTTT. The gene calls are TRBV5-5 and TRBJ1-5; 11 bases fit TRBD1. The CDR3 runs 18 residues. The V gene's germline CDR1 is SGHKS and CDR2 YYEKEE (reference sequence). The J segment lost 7 bases and the V segment lost 2 bases, leaving 14 bases of the junction unmatched.

This clonotype has a handful of counts. The chain couples TRBV14 to TRBJ1-1, with 7 bases fitting TRBD1. V shed 0 bases and J 6 bases; nucleotides not matched to a gene: 4. This CDR3 comprises 14 residues. Germline V gives CDR1 SGHDN, CDR2 FVKESK. DNA of the CDR3: TGTGCCAGCAGCCAAGAACTCAGGGGGGCTGAAGCTTTCTTT. Residues: CASSQELRGAEAFF.

In this sample, this clonotype turned up a few times. The chain recombines TRBV11-2 with TRBJ1-2; 9 bases are shared with TRBD1. Germline assignment: CDR1 SGHAT and CDR2 FQNNGV. V shed 8 bases, J shed 5 bases, and the junction held 6 bases outside the gene matches. The CDR3 consists of 13 residues. CDR3 protein: CASSRQGEYGYTF. The CDR3 bases are TGTGCCAGCTCCCGACAGGGGGAGTATGGCTACACCTTC.

This clonotype was observed at least ten times. J is TRBJ2-7 and V is TRBV7-2, with D perhaps TRBD2 (5 bases). Germline CDR1 SGHTA, CDR2 FQGNSA. V gave up 5 bases and J gave up 4 bases, with 15 bases separating them. The CDR3 is made up of 14 amino acids. The CDR3 DNA is TGTGCCAGCAGCCTATTAGCGAGATCGTACGAGCAGTACTTC. Translation gives CASSLLARSYEQYF.

The chain links TRBV30 to TRBJ2-7; tentatively, D is TRBD1 (6 bases). V lost 1 base and J 1 base, leaving 8 bases between the germline ends. Germline lookup yields CDR1 GTSNPN and CDR2 SVGIG (reference sequence). The CDR3 spans 13 residues. In DNA form, the CDR3 reads TGTGCCTGGAGTGGGGGGACATCCTACGAGCAGTACTTC. Translation gives CAWSGGTSYEQYF.

This chain connects TRBV18 to TRBJ2-7, with D maybe TRBD2 (6 bases). Germline CDR1 is KGHSH and CDR2 is LQKENI. The CDR3 totals 13 residues. The germline V and J ends were trimmed by 6 bases and 2 bases, with 11 bases remaining between them. This CDR3 is CASSPGGPYEQYF. CDR3 coding DNA: TGTGCCAGCTCCCCCGGGGGACCCTACGAGCAGTACTTC.

This clonotype was picked up many times. The CDR3 loop reads CASSLVSGAGQPQHF. CDR3 DNA: TGTGCCAGCAGTTTAGTTTCGGGGGCTGGACAGCCCCAGCATTTT. The chain uses TRBV12-3 or TRBV12-4 and TRBJ1-5; perhaps TRBD1 as D (6 bases). CDR3 length equals 15 residues. The germline V and J ends were trimmed by 1 base and 7 bases, with 14 bases remaining between them.

This clonotype was seen at least ten times. The CDR3 reads CASSLGGRWSEKLFF. DNA for the CDR3: TGTGCCAGCAGCTTGGGGGGTCGGTGGAGCGAAAAACTGTTTTTT. The chain couples TRBV7-9 to TRBJ1-4; a weak D match, TRBD1 (5 bases). The germline gives CDR1 SEHNR, CDR2 FQNEAQ (reference sequence). V lost 3 bases and J 8 bases, leaving 16 bases between the germline ends. The CDR3 runs to 15 residues.

This clonotype appeared a few times. The V call is TRBV29-1, the J call TRBJ2-2; D not certain. The CDR3 loop spans 12 amino acids. The V gene lost 3 bases and the J gene lost 4 bases, with 6 bases spanning the gap. Germline values: CDR1 SQVTM, CDR2 ANQGSEA. This CDR3 reads CSVDTSTGELFF. Here the CDR3 DNA reads TGCAGCGTTGATACTTCCACCGGGGAGCTGTTTTTT.

In its sample, this clonotype was seen a few times. The rearrangement uses TRBV10-3 and TRBJ2-5, with D perhaps TRBD1 (5 bases). The CDR3 runs to 12 residues. Trimming took 8 bases from V and 4 from J, leaving 11 bases between them. From germline, CDR1 is ENHRY and CDR2 SYGVKD. Here the CDR3 reads CAIGTQGETQYF. CDR3 sequence (DNA): TGTGCCATCGGAACTCAGGGAGAGACCCAGTACTTC.

This clonotype was seen ten or more times. This rearrangement joins TRBV29-1 to TRBJ1-2; D is uncertain. This CDR3 spans 12 amino acids. Germline V gives CDR1 SQVTM, CDR2 ANQGSEA. Trimming pared 6 bases from V and 4 bases from J, leaving 12 bases between. The CDR3 here is CSVVQSGYGYTF. CDR3 nucleotide sequence: TGCAGCGTGGTACAGTCAGGCTATGGCTACACCTTC.

This clonotype came up many times. The chain joins TRBV6-2 or TRBV6-3 to TRBJ1-1, with a possible D match to TRBD1 (5 bases). Germline CDR1 MNHEY, CDR2 SVGEGT. The CDR3 has 13 amino acids. V was trimmed by 0 bases and J by 7 bases, leaving 9 bases between them. The CDR3 nucleotides are TGTGCCAGCAGTTACTCTGTTGGGGGTGAAGCTTTCTTT. Translating it yields CASSYSVGGEAFF.

The chain recombines TRBV20-1 with TRBJ2-1; weak D call: TRBD2 (6 bases). The length of the CDR3 is 14 residues. V was clipped by 6 bases and J by 7 bases, with 19 bases between them. The germline gives CDR1 DFQATT, CDR2 SNEGSKA (reference sequence). This CDR3 reads CSAIRRTGVNEQFF. CDR3 DNA sequence: TGCAGTGCCATCCGTAGGACGGGGGTGAATGAGCAGTTCTTC.

This clonotype was seen more than once but under ten times. This chain links TRBV7-8 with TRBJ1-1; 7 positions match TRBD1. The V segment lost 2 bases and the J segment 0 bases; nucleotides outside the gene matches: 12. Germline V CDR1 and CDR2: SGHVS, FQNEAQ. This CDR3 region has 18 residues. CDR3 amino acids: CASSLTPGTDPMNTEAFF. The CDR3 region has the DNA TGTGCCAGCAGCTTAACCCCCGGGACAGATCCAATGAACACTGAAGCTTTCTTT. Drawing the rest from reference TRBV7-8 and TRBJ1-1, the complete variable domain is GAGVSQSPRYKVAKRGQDVALRCDPISGHVSLFWYQQALGQGPEFLTYFQNEAQLDKSGLPSDRFFAERPEGSVSTLKIQRTQQEDSAVYLCASSLTPGTDPMNTEAFFGQGTRLTVV.

This rearrangement joins TRBV28 to TRBJ2-7; 9 bases align to TRBD2. The CDR3 covers 14 residues. The V segment lost 4 bases and the J segment 5 bases; nucleotides outside the gene matches: 6. Germline CDR1 MDHEN, CDR2 SYDVKM. In nucleotides, the CDR3 is TGTGCCAGCAGTTCTCTAGCGGGATGGAACGAGCAGTACTTC. Encoded protein: CASSSLAGWNEQYF. Variable domain in full (rest from reference TRBV28 and TRBJ2-7): DVKVTQSSRYLVKRTGEKVFLECVQDMDHENMFWYRQDPGLGLRLIYFSYDVKMKEKGDIPEGYSVSREKKERFSLILESASTNQTSMYLCASSSLAGWNEQYFGPGTRLTVT.

The CDR3 reads CASSLNAAGFYNEQFF. The CDR3 DNA is TGTGCCAGCAGCTTAAATGCCGCAGGGTTCTACAATGAGCAGTTCTTC. The rearrangement uses TRBV7-3 and TRBJ2-1; TRBD1 is a possible D gene (5 bases). This CDR3 has 16 amino acids. Trimming left V 1 base short and J 3 bases short, with 13 bases between. CDR1 SGHTA and CDR2 FQGTGA come from the germline V gene.

This clonotype came up once. V is TRBV28 and J is TRBJ2-2, with 8 bases lining up with TRBD1. Germline V gene data show CDR1 as MDHEN and CDR2 as SYDVKM. Trimming removed 5 bases from V and 5 bases from J; junction bases left unmatched: 10. There are 16 residues in the CDR3. The DNA of the CDR3 is TGTGCCAGCAGTCTCATACCGCGGACAGGGACCGGGGAGCTGTTTTTT. It codes for CASSLIPRTGTGELFF.

Only a few counts were recorded for this clonotype. The V call is TRBV18, the J call TRBJ2-3, with TRBD2 as a possible D gene (5 bases). V was shortened by 3 bases and J by 1 base, with 8 bases between the two germline ends. Germline loops: CDR1 KGHSH, CDR2 LQKENI. The CDR3 extends over 14 amino acids. The CDR3 spells CASSPQEGTDTQYF. CDR3 DNA sequence: TGTGCCAGCTCACCCCAGGAGGGCACAGATACGCAGTATTTT.

The chain combines TRBV11-3 with TRBJ2-2, with 9 bases matching TRBD1. The V gene end was trimmed by 5 bases and the J gene end by 4 bases; junction bases not matched to a gene: 5. The germline V gene encodes CDR1 SGHNT and CDR2 YENEEA. The CDR3 is 15 residues long. CDR3 loop: CASSQGQGGTGELFF. CDR3 nucleotides: TGTGCCAGCAGCCAGGGACAGGGTGGCACCGGGGAGCTGTTTTTT.

The gene calls are TRBV4-3 and TRBJ2-2; 9 positions match TRBD2. Losses at the gene ends were 1 base for V and 7 bases for J; bases not matched to a gene: 4. From germline, CDR1 is LGHNA and CDR2 YSLEER. The CDR3 loop spans 15 amino acids. CDR3 sequence (DNA): TGCGCCAGCAGCCAAGCGGGACTAGCACTCGGGGAGCTGTTTTTT. Translation: CASSQAGLALGELFF.

The chain recombines TRBV12-3 or TRBV12-4 with TRBJ2-7, with 13 bases identical to TRBD2. V dropped 5 bases and J dropped 0; count of bases not matched to a gene: 4. The CDR3 spans 16 residues. The CDR3 nucleotides read TGTGCCAGCAGTCCGAGGACTAGCGGGAGCTCCTACGAGCAGTACTTC. It encodes CASSPRTSGSSYEQYF.